Listed below are T cell receptor beta chains from one sample, sequenced in a study of CD4 and CD8 cells across lung adenocarcinoma regions. MiXCR was run by TCRdb on the PCR reads, yielding one entry per CDR3 protein. The table has approximately 24,000 distinct CDR3 sequences, around half seen once. Sequencing used CD8+ T cells from the center of a lung tumor. Source of these receptors: a male donor with lung adenocarcinoma. The CD4 and CD8 labels of this study may be unreliable. The CDR3 runs from the conserved cysteine through the conserved F or W. D genes are given only for firm matches. Part of the rows lack a size; the others show once, few, many or a class for expanded clones.

CDR3: CASSFEFVGTGTQYF
DNA: TGTGCCAGCAGTTTTGAGTTTGTGGGTACAGGGACGCAGTATTTT
J: TRBJ2-3
size: -
V: TRBV6-5
D: -

CDR3: CASSTTGGNEKLFF
DNA: TGTGCCAGCAGTACGACAGGGGGAAATGAAAAACTGTTTTTT
J: TRBJ1-4
size: many
V: TRBV12-3/TRBV12-4
D: TRBD1

CDR3: CASSDSGRGPSYNEQFF
DNA: TGTGCCAGCAGTGATAGTGGCAGGGGGCCTTCTTACAATGAGCAGTTCTTC
J: TRBJ2-1
size: -
V: TRBV6-1
D: TRBD1

CDR3: CASSQGLAGSGANVLTF
DNA: TGCGCCAGCAGCCAGGGACTAGCAGGTTCTGGGGCCAACGTCCTGACTTTC
J: TRBJ2-6
size: -
V: TRBV4-1
D: TRBD2

CDR3: CARGQGGLDPETQYF
DNA: TGCGCCAGGGGGCAAGGGGGCCTTGACCCAGAGACGCAGTACTTC
J: TRBJ2-5
size: -
V: TRBV4-1
D: TRBD1

CDR3: CASSYGYAGGLDTQYF
DNA: TGTGCCAGCAGCTATGGGTACGCGGGAGGGCTGGATACGCAGTATTTT
J: TRBJ2-3
size: many
V: TRBV6-5
D: TRBD2

CDR3: CASSQEGDRSEQYF
DNA: TGTGCCAGCAGCCAAGAGGGGGACAGGAGCGAGCAGTACTTC
J: TRBJ2-7
size: -
V: TRBV3-1
D: TRBD1

CDR3: CASSRGGAETQYF
DNA: TGCGCCAGCAGCCGAGGGGGGGCGGAGACCCAGTACTTC
J: TRBJ2-5
size: many
V: TRBV4-1
D: -

CDR3: CASSETGGAYGYTF
DNA: TGTGCCAGCAGTGAGACAGGAGGGGCCTATGGCTACACCTTC
J: TRBJ1-2
size: medium-sized
V: TRBV27
D: -

CDR3: CASSFTTGVGPTDTQYF
DNA: TGTGCCAGCAGCTTTACCACGGGAGTAGGGCCCACAGATACGCAGTATTTT
J: TRBJ2-3
size: -
V: TRBV7-6
D: -

CDR3: CASRSYSEETQYF
DNA: TGTGCCAGCAGGAGTTACTCGGAGGAGACCCAGTACTTC
J: TRBJ2-5
size: -
V: TRBV7-2
D: -

CDR3: CASSNGGSDTQYF
DNA: TGTGCCAGCAGCAACGGAGGATCAGATACGCAGTATTTT
J: TRBJ2-3
size: -
V: TRBV7-2
D: -

CDR3: CATFSGLMHEQFF
DNA: TGTGCCACCTTCTCGGGCCTTATGCATGAGCAGTTCTTC
J: TRBJ2-1
size: few
V: TRBV10-3
D: -

CDR3: CGRGPGGGGPETQYF
DNA: TGCGGCAGGGGGCCCGGGGGCGGGGGCCCAGAGACGCAGTACTTC
J: TRBJ2-5
size: -
V: TRBV10-1
D: -

CDR3: CAWSPANEQFF
DNA: TGTGCCTGGAGCCCCGCCAATGAGCAGTTCTTC
J: TRBJ2-1
size: -
V: TRBV30
D: -

CDR3: CASSLAGGSYEQYF
DNA: TGTGCCAGCAGCTTAGCTGGCGGGAGTTACGAGCAGTACTTC
J: TRBJ2-7
size: many
V: TRBV7-2
D: TRBD2

CDR3: CAVGGGGRDLEAQYF
DNA: TGTGCCGTCGGGGGTGGGGGCCGCGACCTAGAGGCGCAGTATTTC
J: TRBJ2-3
size: -
V: TRBV10-3
D: -

CDR3: CASSLDGTETQYF
DNA: TGTGCCAGCAGTTTGGACGGGACGGAGACCCAGTACTTC
J: TRBJ2-5
size: many
V: TRBV12-3/TRBV12-4
D: -

CDR3: CASISAGKETQYF
DNA: TGTGCCAGCATTTCGGCAGGGAAAGAGACCCAGTACTTC
J: TRBJ2-5
size: -
V: TRBV6-5
D: -

CDR3: CASSPSFLSTDTQYF
DNA: TGTGCCAGCAGTCCAAGTTTTTTGAGCACAGATACGCAGTATTTT
J: TRBJ2-3
size: many
V: TRBV14
D: -

CDR3: CASSLGRFGGYTF
DNA: TGTGCCAGCAGTTTAGGAAGGTTTGGTGGCTACACCTTC
J: TRBJ1-2
size: many
V: TRBV27
D: -

CDR3: CASSLARQGWTGELFF
DNA: TGTGCCAGCAGCTTAGCGCGACAGGGATGGACCGGGGAGCTGTTTTTT
J: TRBJ2-2
size: -
V: TRBV7-8
D: TRBD1

CDR3: CASSYSQGDEQYF
DNA: TGTGCCAGCAGTTACTCCCAGGGGGACGAGCAGTACTTC
J: TRBJ2-7
size: many
V: TRBV6-5
D: TRBD1

CDR3: CASSPAGTSATDTQYF
DNA: TGTGCTAGCAGCCCAGCCGGGACTAGCGCCACAGATACGCAGTATTTT
J: TRBJ2-3
size: many
V: TRBV7-7
D: TRBD2

CDR3: CASSYTRPTGIGSTDTQYF
DNA: TGTGCCAGCAGTTATACCAGACCGACAGGGATAGGGAGCACAGATACGCAGTATTTT
J: TRBJ2-3
size: many
V: TRBV6-5
D: TRBD1

CDR3: CASSEPGRTNEQYF
DNA: TGTGCCAGCAGTGAACCTGGGAGGACCAATGAGCAGTACTTT
J: TRBJ2-5
size: -
V: TRBV6-1
D: -

CDR3: CASSLGPQVNTGELFF
DNA: TGTGCCAGCAGTTTAGGGCCACAAGTGAACACCGGGGAGCTGTTTTTT
J: TRBJ2-2
size: many
V: TRBV27
D: -

CDR3: CGGGLGAGDEETQYF
DNA: TGTGGCGGGGGTCTCGGGGCCGGCGACGAAGAGACCCAGTATTTT
J: TRBJ2-3
size: -
V: TRBV27
D: TRBD2